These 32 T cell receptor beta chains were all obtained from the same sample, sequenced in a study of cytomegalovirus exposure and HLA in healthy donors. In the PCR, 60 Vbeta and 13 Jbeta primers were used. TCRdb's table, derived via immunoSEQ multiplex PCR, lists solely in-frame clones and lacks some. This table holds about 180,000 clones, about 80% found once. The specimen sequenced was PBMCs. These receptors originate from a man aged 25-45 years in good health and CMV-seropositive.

The CDR3 sequence: CASSRVAGWETQYF. The CDR3 bases are TGCGCCAGCAGCCGAGTAGCGGGGTGGGAGACCCAGTACTTC. The chain has TRBV4-1 and TRBJ2-5; 8 bases agree with TRBD2. Germline V gene sequence: CDR1 MGHRA, CDR2 YSYEKL. The V gene end was trimmed by 4 bases and the J gene end by 5 bases; junction bases not matched to a gene: 6. This CDR3 contains 14 residues.

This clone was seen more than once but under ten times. This CDR3 reads CASSQKGLLGPGANVLTF. The CDR3 DNA follows: TGTGCCAGCAGCCAAAAAGGTCTCCTGGGCCCTGGGGCCAACGTCCTGACTTTC. The rearrangement links TRBV14 to TRBJ2-6; no definite D call. Germline V gene sequence: CDR1 SGHDN, CDR2 FVKESK. CDR3 length equals 18 residues. V lost 2 bases, J lost 2 bases, and 16 bases lay in between.

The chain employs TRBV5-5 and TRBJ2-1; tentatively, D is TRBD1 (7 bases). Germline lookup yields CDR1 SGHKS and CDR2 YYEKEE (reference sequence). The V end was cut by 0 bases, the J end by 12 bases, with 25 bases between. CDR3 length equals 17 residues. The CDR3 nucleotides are TGTGCCAGCAGCTTGGAGGAGGGGGCTGGAGGAAGTGGCTGGCAGTTCTTC. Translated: CASSLEEGAGGSGWQFF.

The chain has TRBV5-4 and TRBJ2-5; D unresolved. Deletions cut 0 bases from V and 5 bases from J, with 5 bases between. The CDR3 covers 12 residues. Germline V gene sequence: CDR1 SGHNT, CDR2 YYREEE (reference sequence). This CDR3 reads CASSLAGETQYF. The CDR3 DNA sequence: TGTGCCAGCAGCTTGGCCGGGGAGACCCAGTACTTC.

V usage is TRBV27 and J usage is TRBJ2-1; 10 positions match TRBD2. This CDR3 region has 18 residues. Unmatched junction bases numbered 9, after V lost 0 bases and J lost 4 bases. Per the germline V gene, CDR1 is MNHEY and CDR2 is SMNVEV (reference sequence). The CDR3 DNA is TGTGCCAGCAGTTTATCGAGATCTAGCGGGAGTGGGTACAATGAGCAGTTCTTC. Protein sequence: CASSLSRSSGSGYNEQFF.

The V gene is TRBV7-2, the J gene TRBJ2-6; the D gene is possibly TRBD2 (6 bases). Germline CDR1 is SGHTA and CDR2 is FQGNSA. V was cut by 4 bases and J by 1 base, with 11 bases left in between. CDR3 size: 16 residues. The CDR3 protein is CASSSSRGSGANVLTF. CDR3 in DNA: TGTGCCAGCAGCTCAAGTCGGGGGTCTGGGGCCAACGTCCTGACTTTC.

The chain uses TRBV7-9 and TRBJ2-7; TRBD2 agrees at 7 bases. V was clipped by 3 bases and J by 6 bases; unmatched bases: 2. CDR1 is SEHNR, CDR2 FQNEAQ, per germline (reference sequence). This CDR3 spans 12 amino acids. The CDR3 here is CASSFSGGEQYF. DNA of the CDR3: TGTGCCAGCAGCTTTTCGGGGGGCGAGCAGTACTTC.

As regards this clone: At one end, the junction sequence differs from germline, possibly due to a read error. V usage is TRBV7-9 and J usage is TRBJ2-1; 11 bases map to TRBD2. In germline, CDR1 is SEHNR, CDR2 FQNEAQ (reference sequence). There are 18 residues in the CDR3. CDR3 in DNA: TGTTCCAGCAGCTTAAAGCTAGCGGGAGGCCCTTCTCCCAATGAGCAGTTCTTC. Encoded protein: CSSSLKLAGGPSPNEQFF.

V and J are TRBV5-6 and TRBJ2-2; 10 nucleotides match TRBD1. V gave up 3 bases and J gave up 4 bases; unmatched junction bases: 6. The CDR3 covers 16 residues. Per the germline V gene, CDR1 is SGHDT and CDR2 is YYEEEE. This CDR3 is CASSYRDRGITGELFF. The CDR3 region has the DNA TGTGCCAGCAGCTACCGGGACAGGGGTATCACCGGGGAGCTGTTTTTT.

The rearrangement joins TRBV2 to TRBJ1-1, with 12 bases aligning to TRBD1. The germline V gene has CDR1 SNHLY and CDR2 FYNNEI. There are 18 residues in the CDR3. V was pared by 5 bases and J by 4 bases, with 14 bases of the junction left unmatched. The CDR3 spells CASSFPRDRGRWVTEAFF. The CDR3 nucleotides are TGTGCCAGCAGTTTCCCCCGGGACAGGGGGCGCTGGGTCACTGAAGCTTTCTTT.

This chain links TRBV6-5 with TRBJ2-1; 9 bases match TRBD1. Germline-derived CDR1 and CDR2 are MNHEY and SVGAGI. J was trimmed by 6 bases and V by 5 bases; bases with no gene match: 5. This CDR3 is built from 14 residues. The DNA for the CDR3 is TGTGCCAGCAGTACTGTGACAGGGGGCAATGAGCAGTTCTTC. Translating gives CASSTVTGGNEQFF.

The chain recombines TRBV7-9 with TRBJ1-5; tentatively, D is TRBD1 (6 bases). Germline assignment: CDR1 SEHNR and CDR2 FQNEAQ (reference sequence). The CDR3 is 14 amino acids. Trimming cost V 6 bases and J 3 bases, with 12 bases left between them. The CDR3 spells CASRGAGANQPQHF. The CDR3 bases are TGTGCCAGCAGGGGGGCAGGTGCCAATCAGCCCCAGCATTTT.

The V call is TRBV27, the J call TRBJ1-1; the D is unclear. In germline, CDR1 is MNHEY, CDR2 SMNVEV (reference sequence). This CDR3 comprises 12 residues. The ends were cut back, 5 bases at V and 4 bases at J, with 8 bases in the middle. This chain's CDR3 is CASSQTGTEAFF. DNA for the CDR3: TGTGCCAGCAGTCAAACTGGCACTGAAGCTTTCTTT.

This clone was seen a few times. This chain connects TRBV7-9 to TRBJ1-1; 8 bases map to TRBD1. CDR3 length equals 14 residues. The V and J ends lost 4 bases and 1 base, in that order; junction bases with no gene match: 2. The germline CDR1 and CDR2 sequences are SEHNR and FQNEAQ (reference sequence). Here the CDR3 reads CASSSGGWNTEAFF. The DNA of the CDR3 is TGTGCCAGCAGCTCAGGGGGCTGGAACACTGAAGCTTTCTTT.

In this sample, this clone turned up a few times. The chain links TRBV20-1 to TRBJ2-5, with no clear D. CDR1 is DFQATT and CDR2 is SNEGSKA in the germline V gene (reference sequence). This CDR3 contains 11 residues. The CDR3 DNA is TGCAGGGTCGCTGGCCAGGAGACCCAGTACTTC. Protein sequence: CRVAGQETQYF.

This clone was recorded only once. CDR3 loop: CASSALTDDLNYGYTF. The CDR3 DNA reads as TGTGCCAGTAGTGCCCTGACAGACGACTTGAACTATGGCTACACCTTC. The gene calls are TRBV19 and TRBJ1-2, with a tentative D call TRBD1 (5 bases). V lost 5 bases and J 2 bases, leaving 18 bases between the germline ends. Germline lookup yields CDR1 LNHDA and CDR2 SQIVND (reference sequence). The CDR3 consists of 16 residues.

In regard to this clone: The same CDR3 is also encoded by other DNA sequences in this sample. CDR3 loop: CASSRSSETQYF. As DNA, the CDR3 is TGTGCCAGCAGTCGGAGTTCAGAGACCCAGTACTTC. The chain uses TRBV7-9 and TRBJ2-5; D is uncertain. The V end lost 6 bases, the J end lost 4 bases, and 9 bases lay between the germline ends. The CDR3 covers 12 residues. CDR1 is SEHNR and CDR2 is FQNEAQ in the germline V gene (reference sequence). Full variable domain (remainder filled in from reference TRBV7-9 and TRBJ2-5): DTGVSQNPRHKITKRGQNVTFRCDPISEHNRLYWYRQTLGQGPEFLTYFQNEAQLEKSRLLSDRFSAERPKGSFSTLEIQRTEQGDSAMYLCASSRSSETQYFGPGTRLLVL.

The CDR3 bases are TGCGCCAGCAGAGCCCCCTTTCGACTAGCGGGAGAGCAGTTCTTC. It is translated as CASRAPFRLAGEQFF. The chain has TRBV5-1 and TRBJ2-1; 11 nucleotides agree with TRBD2. Germline V gene data show CDR1 as SGHRS and CDR2 as YFSETQ. The CDR3 runs to 15 residues. J lost 10 bases, V lost 5 bases, and 11 bases had no gene match.

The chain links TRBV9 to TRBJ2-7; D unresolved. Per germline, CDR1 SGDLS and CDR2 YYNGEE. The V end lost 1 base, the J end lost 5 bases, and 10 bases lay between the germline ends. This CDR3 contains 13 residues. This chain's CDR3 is CASSVYGSDEQYF. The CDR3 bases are TGTGCCAGCAGCGTATACGGGTCGGACGAGCAGTACTTC.

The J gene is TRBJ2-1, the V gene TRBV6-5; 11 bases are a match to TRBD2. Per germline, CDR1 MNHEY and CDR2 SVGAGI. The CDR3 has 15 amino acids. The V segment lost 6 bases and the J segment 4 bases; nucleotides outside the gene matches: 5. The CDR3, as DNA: TGTGCCAGCAGCGGAGTAGCGGGGGGGTACAATGAGCAGTTCTTC. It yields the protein CASSGVAGGYNEQFF.

The CDR3 protein is CASGGGGTDTQYF. The CDR3 DNA is TGTGCCAGCGGTGGGGGGGGCACAGATACGCAGTATTTT. The V call is TRBV9, the J call TRBJ2-3, with TRBD2 identical over 7 bases. This CDR3 has 13 amino acids. The germline gives CDR1 SGDLS, CDR2 YYNGEE. J lost 1 base, V lost 7 bases, and 3 bases had no gene match.

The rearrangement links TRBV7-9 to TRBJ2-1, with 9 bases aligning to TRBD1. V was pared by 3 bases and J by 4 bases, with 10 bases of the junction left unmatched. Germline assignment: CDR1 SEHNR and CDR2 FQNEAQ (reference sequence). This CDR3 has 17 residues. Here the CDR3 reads CASSFRRTGGRYNEQFF. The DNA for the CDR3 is TGTGCCAGCAGCTTCCGACGAACAGGGGGCAGGTACAATGAGCAGTTCTTC.

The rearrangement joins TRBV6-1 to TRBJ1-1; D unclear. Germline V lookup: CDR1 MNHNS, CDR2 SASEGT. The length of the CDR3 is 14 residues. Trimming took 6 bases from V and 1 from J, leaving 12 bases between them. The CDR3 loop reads CASRERSRNTEAFF. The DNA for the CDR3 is TGTGCCAGCAGAGAACGTTCGCGGAACACTGAAGCTTTCTTT.

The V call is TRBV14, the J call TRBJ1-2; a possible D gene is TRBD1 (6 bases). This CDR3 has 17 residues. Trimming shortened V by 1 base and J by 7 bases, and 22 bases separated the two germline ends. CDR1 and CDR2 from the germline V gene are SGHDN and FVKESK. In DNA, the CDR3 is TGTGCCAGCAGCCAAGCAAGGATGTTGGGGGCCGGAGGTGGCTACACCTTC. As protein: CASSQARMLGAGGGYTF.

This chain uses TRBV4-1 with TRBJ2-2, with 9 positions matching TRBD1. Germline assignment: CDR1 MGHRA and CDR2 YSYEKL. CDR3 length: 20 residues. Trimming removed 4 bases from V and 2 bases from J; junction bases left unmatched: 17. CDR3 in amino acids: CASSPHSGTGMLVNTGELFF. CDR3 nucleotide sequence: TGCGCCAGCAGCCCCCACTCCGGGACAGGGATGTTAGTCAACACCGGGGAGCTGTTTTTT.

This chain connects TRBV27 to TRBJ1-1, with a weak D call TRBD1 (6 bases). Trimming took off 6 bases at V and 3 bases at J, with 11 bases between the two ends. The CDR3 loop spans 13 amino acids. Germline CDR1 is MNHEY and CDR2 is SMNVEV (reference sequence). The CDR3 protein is CASSITGYTEAFF. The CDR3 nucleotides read TGTGCCAGCAGCATTACAGGGTACACTGAAGCTTTCTTT.

Here the CDR3 reads CASSLSDSQETQYF. CDR3 DNA: TGTGCCAGCAGCTTATCGGACAGCCAAGAGACCCAGTACTTC. The chain employs TRBV7-9 and TRBJ2-5, with a tentative D call TRBD1 (6 bases). The CDR3 consists of 14 residues. Per germline, CDR1 SEHNR and CDR2 FQNEAQ (reference sequence). The V end was cut by 2 bases, the J end by 1 base, with 8 bases between.

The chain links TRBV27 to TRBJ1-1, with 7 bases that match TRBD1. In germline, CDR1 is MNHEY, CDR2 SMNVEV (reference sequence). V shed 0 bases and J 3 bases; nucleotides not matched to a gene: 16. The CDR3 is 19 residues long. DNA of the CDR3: TGTGCCAGCAGTTTATCTACTCCAGCGAGAGGGGGCTACTACACTGAAGCTTTCTTT. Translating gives CASSLSTPARGGYYTEAFF.

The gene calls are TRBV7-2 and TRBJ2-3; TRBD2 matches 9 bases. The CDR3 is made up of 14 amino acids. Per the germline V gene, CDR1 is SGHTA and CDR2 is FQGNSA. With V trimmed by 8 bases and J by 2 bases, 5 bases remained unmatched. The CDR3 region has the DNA TGTGCCAGCGGAGCGGGGGGACTCACAGATACGCAGTATTTT. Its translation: CASGAGGLTDTQYF. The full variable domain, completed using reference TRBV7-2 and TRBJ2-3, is GAGVSQSPSNKVTEKGKDVELRCDPISGHTALYWYRQSLGQGLEFLIYFQGNSAPDKSGLPSDRFSAERTGGSVSTLTIQRTQQEDSAVYLCASGAGGLTDTQYFGPGTRLTVL.

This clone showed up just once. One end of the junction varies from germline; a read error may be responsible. CDR3 amino acids: CASSLEGARSISVF. CDR3 DNA: TGTGCCAGCAGTTTAGAGGGGGCGCGTTCCATATCAGTATTT. The J gene is TRBJ1-1, the V gene TRBV27; TRBD1 aligns across 7 bases. From germline, CDR1 is MNHEY and CDR2 SMNVEV (reference sequence). There are 14 residues in the CDR3.

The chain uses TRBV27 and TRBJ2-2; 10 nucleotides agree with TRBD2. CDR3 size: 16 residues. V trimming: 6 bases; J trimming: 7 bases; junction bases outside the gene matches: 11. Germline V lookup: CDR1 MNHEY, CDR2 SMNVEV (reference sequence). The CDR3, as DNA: TGTGCCAGCAGCTCCCCCACTAGCGGGGCCGGCGGGGAGCTGTTTTTT. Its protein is CASSSPTSGAGGELFF.

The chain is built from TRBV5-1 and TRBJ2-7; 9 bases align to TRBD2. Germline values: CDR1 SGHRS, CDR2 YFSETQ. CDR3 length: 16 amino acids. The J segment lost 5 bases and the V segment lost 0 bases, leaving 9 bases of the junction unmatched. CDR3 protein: CASSLGLAGTIDEQYF. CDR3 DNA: TGCGCCAGCAGCTTGGGGCTAGCGGGAACAATTGACGAGCAGTACTTC.